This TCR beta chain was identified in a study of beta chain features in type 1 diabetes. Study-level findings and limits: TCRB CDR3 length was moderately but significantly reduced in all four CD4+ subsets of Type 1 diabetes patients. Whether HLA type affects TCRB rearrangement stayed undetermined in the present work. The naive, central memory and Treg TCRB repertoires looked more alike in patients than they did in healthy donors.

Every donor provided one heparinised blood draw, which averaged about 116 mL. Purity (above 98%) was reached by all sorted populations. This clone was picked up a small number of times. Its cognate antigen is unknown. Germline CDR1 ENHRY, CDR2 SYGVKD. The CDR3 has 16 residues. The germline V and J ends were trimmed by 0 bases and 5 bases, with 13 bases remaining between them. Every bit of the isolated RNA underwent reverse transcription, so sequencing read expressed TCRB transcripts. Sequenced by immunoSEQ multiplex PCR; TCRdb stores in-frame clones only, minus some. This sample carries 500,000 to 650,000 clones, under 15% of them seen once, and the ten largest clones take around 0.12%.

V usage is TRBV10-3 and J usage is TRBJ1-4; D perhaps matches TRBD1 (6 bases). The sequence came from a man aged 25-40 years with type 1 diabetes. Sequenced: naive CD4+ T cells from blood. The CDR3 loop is CAISESRGKGNEKLFF. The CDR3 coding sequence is TGTGCCATCAGTGAGTCGAGGGGGAAGGGGAATGAAAAACTGTTTTTT.